The present T cell receptor (beta chain) was sequenced within a study of OX40 agonist ivuxolimab in advanced cancers. Germline V lookup: CDR1 KGHSH, CDR2 LQKENI. This CDR3 contains 14 residues. The ends lost 3 bases at V and 5 bases at J; junction bases unmatched: 3. Some clones are missing from TCRdb's copy, which holds only in-frame ones; the method was immunoSEQ multiplex PCR. The sample shows around 67,000 clones, 87% of them seen only once. The sample was CD4+ or CD8+ T cells sorted from blood, taken in a trial of the OX40 agonist ivuxolimab. The chain carries TRBV18 and TRBJ2-2, with TRBD1 matching 7 bases. The sequence came from an adult with an advanced solid tumor such as melanoma, head and neck, liver or kidney cancer. The CDR3 spells CASSPDRATGELFF. As DNA, the CDR3 is TGTGCCAGCTCACCCGACAGGGCGACCGGGGAGCTGTTTTTT.